These 5 T cell receptor beta chains were sequenced from one sample in a study of regulatory T cells in long-lasting Graves disease. Specified time point: newly diagnosed GD, antithyroid drugs for less than 3 months. The TCR library was prepared using RNA isolated from PBMCs. For TCR beta, libraries came from iRepertoire HTBI primers and Arm-PCR of CDR3 regions. TCRdb reprocessed the multiplex PCR reads with MiXCR, giving one entry per CDR3 protein. The profile shows 400,000 to 500,000 distinct CDR3 sequences, 12% to 15% of them singletons. The sample also formed part of further work on T cells in Graves' hyperthyroidism and ophthalmopathy.

Material: peripheral blood mononuclear cells (PBMCs), obtained at new diagnosis, from a patient treated with antithyroid drugs. The receptor source for this set is a woman aged 50 to 60 with Graves disease.

Ten or more counts support this clonotype. This chain joins TRBV30 and TRBJ2-1; D is possibly TRBD1 or TRBD2 (6 bases each). Trimming stripped 4 bases from V and 4 bases from J, with 20 bases between. CDR1 is GTSNPN and CDR2 is SVGIG in the germline V gene (reference sequence). The CDR3 extends over 16 amino acids. The CDR3 loop is CAWMGGTLGGYNEQFF. The CDR3 DNA sequence: TGTGCCTGGATGGGCGGGACCCTAGGGGGGTACAATGAGCAGTTCTTC.

This clonotype was picked up many times. The J gene is TRBJ2-3, the V gene TRBV27; 14 nucleotides agree with TRBD2. The CDR3 contains 18 residues. Germline values: CDR1 MNHEY, CDR2 SMNVEV (reference sequence). V was clipped by 8 bases and J by 5 bases; unmatched bases: 15. CDR3 nucleotide sequence: TGTGCCAGCGCCTACTCACCGGGACTAGCGGGAGTGCTAGATACGCAGTATTTT. Its translation: CASAYSPGLAGVLDTQYF.

This clonotype has ten or more counts. This chain joins TRBV2 and TRBJ1-5; D gene ambiguous. Germline V gene data show CDR1 as SNHLY and CDR2 as FYNNEI. The CDR3 is 12 residues long. Trimming took 3 bases from V and 9 from J, leaving 9 bases between them. The CDR3: CASSDGGRPQHF. CDR3 DNA: TGTGCCAGCAGTGATGGCGGGCGGCCCCAGCATTTT.

The sample holds many counts of this clonotype. The chain combines TRBV6-6 with TRBJ1-1, with a possible D match to TRBD1 (5 bases). The CDR3 runs 17 residues. Germline CDR1 reads MNHNY; CDR2 reads SVGAGI (reference sequence). The V end lost 0 bases, the J end lost 0 bases, and 14 bases lay between the germline ends. The CDR3 region is CASSYSIATGLNTEAFF. CDR3 DNA sequence: TGTGCCAGCAGTTACTCGATAGCCACAGGACTGAACACTGAAGCTTTCTTT.

This clonotype appeared many times. This chain links TRBV4-1 with TRBJ1-5; possible D gene TRBD1, 5 bases. CDR1 and CDR2 (germline): MGHRA, YSYEKL. Trimming left V 2 bases short and J 5 bases short, with 16 bases between. The CDR3 consists of 16 residues. CDR3 amino acids: CASSQPRRGRDQPQHF. The CDR3 bases are TGCGCCAGCAGCCAACCCAGACGGGGGAGGGATCAGCCCCAGCATTTT.